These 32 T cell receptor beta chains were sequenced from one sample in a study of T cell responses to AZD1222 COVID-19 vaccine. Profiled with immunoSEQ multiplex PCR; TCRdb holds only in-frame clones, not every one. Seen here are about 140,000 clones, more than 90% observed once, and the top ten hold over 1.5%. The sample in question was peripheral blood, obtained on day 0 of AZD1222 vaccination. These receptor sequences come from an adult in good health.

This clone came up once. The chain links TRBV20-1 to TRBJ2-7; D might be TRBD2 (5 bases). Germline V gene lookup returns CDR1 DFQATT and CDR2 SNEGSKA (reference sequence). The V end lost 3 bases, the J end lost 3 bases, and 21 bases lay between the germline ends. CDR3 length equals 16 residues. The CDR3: CSASGVMVGEVYEQYF. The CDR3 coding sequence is TGCAGTGCTAGTGGGGTTATGGTGGGAGAAGTCTACGAGCAGTACTTC.

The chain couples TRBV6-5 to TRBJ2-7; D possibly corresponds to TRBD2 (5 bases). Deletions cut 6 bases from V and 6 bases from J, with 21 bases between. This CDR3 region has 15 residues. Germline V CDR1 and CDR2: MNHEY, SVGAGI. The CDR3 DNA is TGTGCCAGCAGACCCGCGGACTCGTCCTCACTCGAGCAGTACTTC. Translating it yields CASRPADSSSLEQYF.

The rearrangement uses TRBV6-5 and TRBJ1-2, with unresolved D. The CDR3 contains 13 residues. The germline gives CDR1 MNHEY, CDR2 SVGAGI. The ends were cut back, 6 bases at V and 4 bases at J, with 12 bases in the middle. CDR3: CASSRAVSYGYTF. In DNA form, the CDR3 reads TGTGCCAGCAGCCGGGCTGTTTCCTATGGCTACACCTTC.

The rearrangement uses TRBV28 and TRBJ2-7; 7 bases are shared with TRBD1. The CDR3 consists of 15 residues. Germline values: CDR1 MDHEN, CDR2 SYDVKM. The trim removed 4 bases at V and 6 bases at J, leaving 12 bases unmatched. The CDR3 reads CASSSLEGARREQYF. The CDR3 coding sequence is TGTGCCAGCAGTTCCCTTGAGGGGGCGCGCCGCGAGCAGTACTTC.

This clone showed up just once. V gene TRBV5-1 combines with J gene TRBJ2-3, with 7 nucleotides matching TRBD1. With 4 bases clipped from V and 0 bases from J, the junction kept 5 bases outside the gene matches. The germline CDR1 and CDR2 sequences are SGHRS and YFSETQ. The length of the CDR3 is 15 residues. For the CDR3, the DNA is TGCGCCAGCAGCCGCGGACAGGCTAGCACAGATACGCAGTATTTT. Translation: CASSRGQASTDTQYF. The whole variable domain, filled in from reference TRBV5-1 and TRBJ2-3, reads KAGVTQTPRYLIKTRGQQVTLSCSPISGHRSVSWYQQTPGQGLQFLFEYFSETQRNKGNFPGRFSGRQFSNSRSEMNVSTLELGDSALYLCASSRGQASTDTQYFGPGTRLTVL.

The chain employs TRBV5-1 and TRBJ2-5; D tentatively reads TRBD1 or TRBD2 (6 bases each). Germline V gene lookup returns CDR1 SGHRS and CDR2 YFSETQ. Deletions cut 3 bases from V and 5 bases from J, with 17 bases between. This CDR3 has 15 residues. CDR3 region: CASSCVRGRRETQYF. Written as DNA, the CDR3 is TGCGCCAGCAGCTGTGTTCGGGGGCGGCGGGAGACCCAGTACTTC.

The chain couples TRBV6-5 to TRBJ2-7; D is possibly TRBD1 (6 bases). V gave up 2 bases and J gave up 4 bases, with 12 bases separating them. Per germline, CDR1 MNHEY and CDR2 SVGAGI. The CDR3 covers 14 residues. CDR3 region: CASSYGTTFYEQYF. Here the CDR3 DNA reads TGTGCCAGCAGTTACGGGACAACCTTTTACGAGCAGTACTTC.

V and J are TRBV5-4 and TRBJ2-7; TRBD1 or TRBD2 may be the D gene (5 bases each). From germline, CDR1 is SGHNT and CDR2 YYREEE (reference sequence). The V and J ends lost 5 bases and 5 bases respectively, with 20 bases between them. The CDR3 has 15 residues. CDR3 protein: CASRLGPTIQNEQYF. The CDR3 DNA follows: TGTGCCAGCAGACTGGGACCGACCATCCAAAACGAGCAGTACTTC.

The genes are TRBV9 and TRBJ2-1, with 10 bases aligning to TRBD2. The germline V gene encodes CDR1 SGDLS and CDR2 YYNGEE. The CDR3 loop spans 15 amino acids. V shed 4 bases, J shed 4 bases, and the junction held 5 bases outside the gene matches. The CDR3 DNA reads TGTGCCAGCAGCTTCGGACTAGCGGCGTACAATGAGCAGTTCTTC. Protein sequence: CASSFGLAAYNEQFF.

The CDR3 region has the DNA TGCAGCGTCACAGGGGCCACTGAAGCTTTCTTT. This gives the protein CSVTGATEAFF. The chain employs TRBV29-1 and TRBJ1-1, with 7 bases aligning to TRBD1. The CDR3 consists of 11 residues. From germline, CDR1 is SQVTM and CDR2 ANQGSEA. The J segment lost 4 bases and the V segment lost 6 bases, leaving 2 bases of the junction unmatched. Full variable domain (remainder filled in from reference TRBV29-1 and TRBJ1-1): SAVISQKPSRDICQRGTSLTIQCQVDSQVTMMFWYRQQPGQSLTLIATANQGSEATYESGFVIDKFPISRPNLTFSTLTVSNMSPEDSSIYLCSVTGATEAFFGQGTRLTVV.

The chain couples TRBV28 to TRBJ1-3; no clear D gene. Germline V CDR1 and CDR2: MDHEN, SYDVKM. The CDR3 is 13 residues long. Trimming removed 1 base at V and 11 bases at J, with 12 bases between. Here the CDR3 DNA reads TGTGCCAGCAGTTTATCGGGCAGGCCCGCCATATATTTT. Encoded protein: CASSLSGRPAIYF.

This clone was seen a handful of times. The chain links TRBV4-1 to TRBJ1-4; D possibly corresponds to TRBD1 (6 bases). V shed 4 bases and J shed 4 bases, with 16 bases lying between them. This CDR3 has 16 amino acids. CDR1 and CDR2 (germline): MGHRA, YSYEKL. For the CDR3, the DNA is TGCGCCAGCAGCCTCATCCCGGGACAAGGTAATGAAAAACTGTTTTTT. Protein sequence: CASSLIPGQGNEKLFF.

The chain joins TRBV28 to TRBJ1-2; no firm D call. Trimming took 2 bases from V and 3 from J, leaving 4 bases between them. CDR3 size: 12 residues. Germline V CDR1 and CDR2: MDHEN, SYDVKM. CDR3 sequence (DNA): TGTGCCAGCAGTTTAAGGGACTATGGCTACACCTTC. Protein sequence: CASSLRDYGYTF.

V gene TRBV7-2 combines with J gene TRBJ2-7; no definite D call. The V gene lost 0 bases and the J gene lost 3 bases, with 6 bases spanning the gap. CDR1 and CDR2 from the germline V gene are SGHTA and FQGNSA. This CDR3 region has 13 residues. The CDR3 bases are TGTGCCAGCAGCTTAGCGGCTGTCTACGAGCAGTACTTC. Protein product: CASSLAAVYEQYF.

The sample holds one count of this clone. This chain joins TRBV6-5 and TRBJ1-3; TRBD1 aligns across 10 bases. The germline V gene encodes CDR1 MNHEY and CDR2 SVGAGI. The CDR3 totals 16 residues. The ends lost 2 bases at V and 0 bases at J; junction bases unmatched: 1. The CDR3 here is CASSYGTGDSGNTIYF. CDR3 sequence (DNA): TGTGCCAGCAGTTACGGGACAGGGGACTCTGGAAACACCATATATTTT.

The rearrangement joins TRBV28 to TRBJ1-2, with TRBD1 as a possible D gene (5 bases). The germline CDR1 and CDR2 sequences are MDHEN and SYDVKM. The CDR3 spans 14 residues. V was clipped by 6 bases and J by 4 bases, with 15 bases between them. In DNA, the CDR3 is TGTGCCAGCAGCCGGGGAGGGGTTGCCTATGGCTACACCTTC. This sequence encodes CASSRGGVAYGYTF.

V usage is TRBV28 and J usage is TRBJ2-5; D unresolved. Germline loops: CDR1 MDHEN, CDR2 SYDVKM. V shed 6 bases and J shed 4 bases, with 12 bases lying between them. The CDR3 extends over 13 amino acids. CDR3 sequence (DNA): TGTGCCAGCAGCCGATGGGATGGAGAGACCCAGTACTTC. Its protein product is CASSRWDGETQYF.

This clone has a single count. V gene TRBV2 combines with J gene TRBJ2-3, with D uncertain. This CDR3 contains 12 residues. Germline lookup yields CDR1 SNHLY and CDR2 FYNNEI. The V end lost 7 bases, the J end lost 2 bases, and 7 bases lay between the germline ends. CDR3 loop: CASTGDTDTQYF. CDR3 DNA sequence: TGTGCCAGCACTGGGGACACAGATACGCAGTATTTT.

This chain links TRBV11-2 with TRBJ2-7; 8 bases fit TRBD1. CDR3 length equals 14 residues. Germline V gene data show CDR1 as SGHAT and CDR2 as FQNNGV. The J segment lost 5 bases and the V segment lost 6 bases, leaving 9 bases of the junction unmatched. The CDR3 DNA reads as TGTGCCAGCAGATGGACAGGGAACGCTAACGAGCAGTACTTC. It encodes CASRWTGNANEQYF.

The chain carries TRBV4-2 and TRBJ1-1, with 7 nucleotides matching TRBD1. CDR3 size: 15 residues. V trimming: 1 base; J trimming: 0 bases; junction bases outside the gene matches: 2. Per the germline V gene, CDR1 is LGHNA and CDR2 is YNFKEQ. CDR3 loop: CASSQAGQLNTEAFF. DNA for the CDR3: TGTGCCAGCAGCCAAGCGGGACAGCTGAACACTGAAGCTTTCTTT.

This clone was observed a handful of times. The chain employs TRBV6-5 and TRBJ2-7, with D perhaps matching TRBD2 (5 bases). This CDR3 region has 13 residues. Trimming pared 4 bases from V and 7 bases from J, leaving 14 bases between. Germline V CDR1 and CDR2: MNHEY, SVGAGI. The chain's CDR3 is CASSWATSGEQYF. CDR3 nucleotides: TGTGCCAGCAGTTGGGCGACATCGGGGGAGCAGTACTTC.

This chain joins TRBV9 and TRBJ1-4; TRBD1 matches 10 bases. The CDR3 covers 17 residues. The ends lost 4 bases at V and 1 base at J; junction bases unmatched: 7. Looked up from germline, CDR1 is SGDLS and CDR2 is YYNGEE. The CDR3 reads CASSLRDRGITNEKLFF. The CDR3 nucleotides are TGTGCCAGCAGCCTCCGGGACAGGGGAATAACTAATGAAAAACTGTTTTTT.

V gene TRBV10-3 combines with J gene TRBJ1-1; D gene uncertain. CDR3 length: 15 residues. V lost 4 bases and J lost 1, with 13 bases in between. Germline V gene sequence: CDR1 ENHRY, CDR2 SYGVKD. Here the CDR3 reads CAISGSRGKNTEAFF. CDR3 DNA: TGTGCCATCAGTGGCAGTCGTGGGAAGAACACTGAAGCTTTCTTT.

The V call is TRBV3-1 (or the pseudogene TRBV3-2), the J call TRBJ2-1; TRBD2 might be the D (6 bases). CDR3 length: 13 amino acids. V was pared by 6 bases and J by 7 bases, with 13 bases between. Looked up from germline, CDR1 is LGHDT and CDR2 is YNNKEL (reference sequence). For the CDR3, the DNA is TGTGCCAGCAGACCCAGGCGGGGAAATGAGCAGTTCTTC. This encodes CASRPRRGNEQFF.

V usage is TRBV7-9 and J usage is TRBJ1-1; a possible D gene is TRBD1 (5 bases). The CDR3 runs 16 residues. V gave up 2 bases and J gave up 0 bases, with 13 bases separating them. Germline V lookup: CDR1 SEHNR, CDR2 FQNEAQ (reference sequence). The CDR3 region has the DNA TGTGCCAGCAGCTTACGGGGCGGCAGGGTGAACACTGAAGCTTTCTTT. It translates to CASSLRGGRVNTEAFF. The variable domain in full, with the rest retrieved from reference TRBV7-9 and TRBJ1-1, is DTGVSQNPRHKITKRGQNVTFRCDPISEHNRLYWYRQTLGQGPEFLTYFQNEAQLEKSRLLSDRFSAERPKGSFSTLEIQRTEQGDSAMYLCASSLRGGRVNTEAFFGQGTRLTVV.

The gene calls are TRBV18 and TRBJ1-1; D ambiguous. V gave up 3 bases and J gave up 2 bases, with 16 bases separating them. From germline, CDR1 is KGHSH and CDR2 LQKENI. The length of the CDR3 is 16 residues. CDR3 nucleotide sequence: TGTGCCAGCTCACCCTGGGAGCCCACGATTAACACTGAAGCTTTCTTT. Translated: CASSPWEPTINTEAFF.

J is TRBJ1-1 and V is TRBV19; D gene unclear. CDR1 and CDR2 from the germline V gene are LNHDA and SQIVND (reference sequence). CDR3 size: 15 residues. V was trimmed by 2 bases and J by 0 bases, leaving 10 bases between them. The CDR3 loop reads CASSIRPRMNTEAFF. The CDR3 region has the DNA TGTGCCAGTAGTATACGGCCCCGAATGAACACTGAAGCTTTCTTT.

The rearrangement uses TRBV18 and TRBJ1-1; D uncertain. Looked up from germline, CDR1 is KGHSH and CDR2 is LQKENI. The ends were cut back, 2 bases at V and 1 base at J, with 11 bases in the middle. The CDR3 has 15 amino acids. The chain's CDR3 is CASSPLTNSNTEAFF. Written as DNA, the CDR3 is TGTGCCAGCTCACCATTAACTAACTCGAACACTGAAGCTTTCTTT.

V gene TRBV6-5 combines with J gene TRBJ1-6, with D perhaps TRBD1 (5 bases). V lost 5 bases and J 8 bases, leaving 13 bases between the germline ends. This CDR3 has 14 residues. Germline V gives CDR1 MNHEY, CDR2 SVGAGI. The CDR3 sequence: CASSPRDGYSPLHF. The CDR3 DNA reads TGTGCCAGCAGTCCCCGGGACGGTTATTCACCCCTCCACTTT.

The CDR3 nucleotides read TGTGCCAGCCGCTGGGTCGGGAACACCGGGGAGCTGTTTTTT. Protein sequence: CASRWVGNTGELFF. The V and J genes are TRBV27 and TRBJ2-2; no reliable D call. The CDR3 has 14 amino acids. The ends were cut back, 8 bases at V and 1 base at J, with 11 bases in the middle. Per the germline V gene, CDR1 is MNHEY and CDR2 is SMNVEV (reference sequence).

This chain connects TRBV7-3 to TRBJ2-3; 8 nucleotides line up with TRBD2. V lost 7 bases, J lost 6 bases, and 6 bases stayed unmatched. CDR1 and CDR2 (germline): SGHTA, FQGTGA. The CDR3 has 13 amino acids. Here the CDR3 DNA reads TGTGCCAGCAACCTCATAGCGGGGGATACGCAGTATTTT. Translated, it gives CASNLIAGDTQYF. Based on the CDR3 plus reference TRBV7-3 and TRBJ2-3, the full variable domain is GAGVSQTPSNKVTEKGKYVELRCDPISGHTALYWYRQSLGQGPEFLIYFQGTGAADDSGLPNDRFFAVRPEGSVSTLKIQRTERGDSAVYLCASNLIAGDTQYFGPGTRLTVL.

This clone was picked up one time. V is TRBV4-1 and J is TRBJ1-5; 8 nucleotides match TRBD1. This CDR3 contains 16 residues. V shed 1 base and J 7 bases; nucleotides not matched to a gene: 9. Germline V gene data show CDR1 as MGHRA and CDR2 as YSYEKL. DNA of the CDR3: TGCGCCAGCAGCCAAGTCTCCGGACAGGGTCGGCAGCCCCAGCATTTT. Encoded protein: CASSQVSGQGRQPQHF.